A single sample gave rise to the 10 T cell receptor beta chains below, sequenced in a study of cytomegalovirus exposure and HLA in healthy donors. PCR was performed using 60 Vbeta and 13 Jbeta primers. The assay was immunoSEQ multiplex PCR, and TCRdb's table has in-frame clones only and misses some. This sample has 200,000 or so clones, with 81% found just once. Sequenced: PBMCs. All receptors derive from a man aged 45-60 years in good health and CMV-seronegative.

The table lists this clone with a few counts. The rearrangement joins TRBV4-3 to TRBJ1-2, with unresolved D. Deletions cut 1 base from V and 7 bases from J, with 10 bases between. CDR1 and CDR2 (germline): LGHNA, YSLEER. The CDR3 spans 13 residues. The CDR3 DNA reads as TGCGCCAGCAGCCAAGTTAGGGAGGGTGGCTACACCTTC. Amino acid sequence: CASSQVREGGYTF.

The rearrangement uses TRBV18 and TRBJ1-3; D uncertain. Trimming removed 6 bases at V and 0 bases at J, with 15 bases between. The CDR3 totals 16 residues. The germline gives CDR1 KGHSH, CDR2 LQKENI. The CDR3 reads CASSQKEAFSGNTIYF. The CDR3 DNA reads TGTGCCAGCTCTCAGAAGGAGGCCTTCTCTGGAAACACCATATATTTT.

The chain carries TRBV14 and TRBJ2-7, with TRBD2 as a possible D gene (5 bases). The germline V gene has CDR1 SGHDN and CDR2 FVKESK. The V end was cut by 3 bases, the J end by 6 bases, with 15 bases between. The CDR3 length is 14 residues. CDR3 region: CASSQRESIGEQYF. The CDR3 nucleotides read TGTGCCAGCAGCCAGAGGGAATCAATAGGCGAGCAGTACTTC.

V usage is TRBV25-1 and J usage is TRBJ1-1, with TRBD1 matching over 8 bases. CDR3 length: 14 residues. In germline, CDR1 is MGHDK, CDR2 SYGVNS. V shed 4 bases, J shed 4 bases, and the junction held 5 bases outside the gene matches. CDR3 protein: CASSVQGAVTEAFF. The CDR3 DNA follows: TGTGCCAGCAGTGTTCAGGGGGCGGTCACTGAAGCTTTCTTT.

The chain joins TRBV19 to TRBJ1-5; no clear D. V lost 4 bases and J 9 bases, leaving 7 bases between the germline ends. This CDR3 contains 11 residues. Germline CDR1 reads LNHDA; CDR2 reads SQIVND (reference sequence). The CDR3 DNA sequence: TGTGCCAGTAGTACCCCAGGGCCCCAGCATTTT. The encoded protein is CASSTPGPQHF.

This chain uses TRBV7-9 with TRBJ2-3, with D perhaps matching TRBD1 (5 bases). Trimming stripped 5 bases from V and 6 bases from J, with 12 bases between. Per the germline V gene, CDR1 is SEHNR and CDR2 is FQNEAQ (reference sequence). This CDR3 has 13 residues. CDR3 nucleotides: TGTGCCAGCAGCCCCAAAGGGGCCGATACGCAGTATTTT. Translated, it gives CASSPKGADTQYF.

The chain couples TRBV2 to TRBJ2-1, with D perhaps TRBD2 (6 bases). The CDR3 extends over 15 amino acids. Per germline, CDR1 SNHLY and CDR2 FYNNEI. Trimming stripped 7 bases from V and 2 bases from J, with 15 bases between. CDR3 sequence: CASILDGGAYNEQFF. The CDR3 coding sequence is TGTGCCAGCATTCTGGATGGAGGGGCCTACAATGAGCAGTTCTTC.

For the CDR3, the DNA is TGTGCCAGCAGCCCTCTGGCGGGGGGACCCGCAGATACGCAGTATTTT. It encodes CASSPLAGGPADTQYF. V and J are TRBV11-2 and TRBJ2-3; 8 positions match TRBD2. The CDR3 sequence is 16 residues long. From germline, CDR1 is SGHAT and CDR2 FQNNGV. The V segment lost 5 bases and the J segment 4 bases; nucleotides outside the gene matches: 11.

This chain uses TRBV11-2 with TRBJ1-1; TRBD1 aligns across 7 bases. J was trimmed by 11 bases and V by 6 bases; bases with no gene match: 12. Germline V lookup: CDR1 SGHAT, CDR2 FQNNGV. This CDR3 region has 13 residues. CDR3 loop: CASSFSGGPRAFF. CDR3 sequence (DNA): TGTGCCAGCAGTTTCTCAGGGGGACCTCGGGCTTTCTTT.

This chain joins TRBV6-1 and TRBJ2-7; weak D call: TRBD1 (6 bases). Between the trimmed V and J ends, which lost 6 bases and 2 bases, there was a span of 14 bases. The CDR3 covers 14 residues. Germline V gene lookup returns CDR1 MNHNS and CDR2 SASEGT. In DNA, the CDR3 is TGTGCCAGCAGGGCAGGGGTCCATCCCTACGAGCAGTACTTC. Encoded protein: CASRAGVHPYEQYF.